These T cell receptor beta chains were read from a single sample in a study of blood T cells in healthy people across ages. TCRdb re-called the 5' RACE reads with MiXCR, one entry per CDR3 protein. The sample has about 970,000 distinct CDR3 sequences; roughly 51% are singletons. Sequencing was performed on blood. These receptor sequences come from a woman aged 55-69 years in good health. Each CDR3 is given with its conserved first and last residue. D genes are given only for firm matches. A clone size is listed for some rows: how often the clone was seen (once, few, many), or a class if it is expanded.

clone_size: NA
j_call: TRBJ1-6
d_call: NA
v_call: TRBV4-1
cdr3_nt: TGCGCCAGCAGCCAAGATTACGAGGCCCTCCACTTT
cdr3_aa: CASSQDYEALHF

clone_size: NA
j_call: TRBJ2-2
d_call: NA
v_call: TRBV7-2
cdr3_nt: TGTGCCAGCAGCTTATTAGGACACACAAGACTGGGCCCGAACACCGGGGAGCTGTTTTTT
cdr3_aa: CASSLLGHTRLGPNTGELFF

clone_size: NA
j_call: TRBJ2-7
d_call: NA
v_call: TRBV25-1
cdr3_nt: TGTGCCAGCAGTGGGGGGGGACAACCTCCCTACGAGCAGTACTTC
cdr3_aa: CASSGGGQPPYEQYF

clone_size: NA
j_call: TRBJ2-5
d_call: TRBD2
v_call: TRBV7-3
cdr3_nt: TGTGCCAGCAGCTTAATGGGAGGGTTAGATGGGGTCCAAGAGACCCAGTACTTC
cdr3_aa: CASSLMGGLDGVQETQYF

clone_size: NA
j_call: TRBJ2-2
d_call: NA
v_call: TRBV4-1
cdr3_nt: TGCGCCAGCAGCCAGGGGCGCAGGGCGAACACCGGGGAGCTGTTTTTT
cdr3_aa: CASSQGRRANTGELFF

clone_size: NA
j_call: TRBJ2-1
d_call: NA
v_call: TRBV27
cdr3_nt: TGTGCCAGCAGTTTAGGGAGTCCCCTATACAATGAGCAGTTCTTC
cdr3_aa: CASSLGSPLYNEQFF

clone_size: few
j_call: TRBJ2-3
d_call: TRBD2
v_call: TRBV10-2
cdr3_nt: TGCGCCAGCAGTGAGTCTCTAACTAGCGGGAGAGATACGCAGTATTTT
cdr3_aa: CASSESLTSGRDTQYF

clone_size: NA
j_call: TRBJ2-7
d_call: TRBD2
v_call: TRBV7-9
cdr3_nt: TGTGCCAGCAGCCCGGGACTAGCCAACTCCTACGAGCAGTACTTC
cdr3_aa: CASSPGLANSYEQYF

clone_size: NA
j_call: TRBJ1-4
d_call: NA
v_call: TRBV29-1
cdr3_nt: TGCAGCGCAAAAACTGCAACTAATGAAAAACTGTTTTTT
cdr3_aa: CSAKTATNEKLFF

clone_size: few
j_call: TRBJ2-7
d_call: TRBD1
v_call: TRBV5-1
cdr3_nt: TGCGCCAGCAGCCAGGGACAGAACTACGAGCAGTACTTC
cdr3_aa: CASSQGQNYEQYF

clone_size: NA
j_call: TRBJ2-2
d_call: TRBD2
v_call: TRBV12-3/TRBV12-4
cdr3_nt: TGTGCCAGCAGAGCACAGGGTCTGACTAGCGGGAGGCAAAGGGGGGAGCTGTTTTTT
cdr3_aa: CASRAQGLTSGRQRGELFF

clone_size: NA
j_call: TRBJ2-1
d_call: TRBD2
v_call: TRBV7-3
cdr3_nt: TGTGCCAGCAGCTTAGACGGGAGGGTCAACAATGAGCAGTTCTTC
cdr3_aa: CASSLDGRVNNEQFF

clone_size: few
j_call: TRBJ2-1
d_call: NA
v_call: TRBV3-1
cdr3_nt: TGTGCCAGCAGCCAAAAGCGGAGCTACAATGAGCAGTTCTTC
cdr3_aa: CASSQKRSYNEQFF

clone_size: once
j_call: TRBJ2-3
d_call: TRBD2
v_call: TRBV3-1
cdr3_nt: TGTGCCAGCAGCCCCCTTAGCGGGGGTACGCAGTATTTT
cdr3_aa: CASSPLSGGTQYF

clone_size: few
j_call: TRBJ2-7
d_call: NA
v_call: TRBV15
cdr3_nt: TGTGCCACCAGCAGAGATGCTTTCTACGAGCAGTACTTC
cdr3_aa: CATSRDAFYEQYF

clone_size: few
j_call: TRBJ2-6
d_call: NA
v_call: TRBV29-1
cdr3_nt: TGCAGCACCGGGCCGGCTGGGGCCAACGTCCTGACTTTC
cdr3_aa: CSTGPAGANVLTF